Below, 15 T cell receptor beta chains from the same sample are listed, as sequenced in a study of blood T cells in healthy people across ages. A sample-barcoded 5' primer and a J-beta primer mix were used in a second PCR of roughly 7 to 11 cycles. TCRdb processed the 5' RACE reads anew with MiXCR; each CDR3 protein has one entry. The sample includes over 700,000 distinct CDR3 sequences, roughly 53% of them seen just once. The sequencing input was blood. Every receptor here comes from a man older than 75 in good health.

The chain couples TRBV6-6 to TRBJ2-7; tentative D call: TRBD2 (6 bases). The CDR3 is 15 amino acids. The germline V gene has CDR1 MNHNY and CDR2 SVGAGI (reference sequence). Deletions cut 4 bases from V and 3 bases from J, with 16 bases between. CDR3 protein: CASSSPGLVNYEQYF. CDR3 nucleotide sequence: TGTGCCAGCAGTTCCCCGGGACTGGTGAACTACGAGCAGTACTTC.

V and J are TRBV20-1 and TRBJ1-2, with D unresolved. The germline V gene encodes CDR1 DFQATT and CDR2 SNEGSKA (reference sequence). The CDR3 spans 16 residues. Trimming cost V 1 base and J 3 bases, with 18 bases left between them. The CDR3 spells CSARVGVEFGDYGYTF. Here the CDR3 DNA reads TGCAGTGCTAGAGTGGGCGTCGAATTCGGGGACTATGGCTACACCTTC.

This chain joins TRBV3-1 and TRBJ2-7; TRBD2 matches 10 bases. The DNA matches TRBJ2-5 better at its end, which makes the J call doubtful. The CDR3 is 16 amino acids. CDR1 is LGHDT and CDR2 is YNNKEL in the germline V gene (reference sequence). The CDR3 spells CASSQWTSGVSETQYF. For the CDR3, the DNA is TGTGCCAGCAGCCAATGGACTAGCGGAGTCTCGGAGACCCAGTACTTC.

J is TRBJ2-5 and V is TRBV3-1; TRBD2 agrees at 7 bases. The CDR3 has 14 residues. J gave up 11 bases and V 1 base, and 10 bases lay outside the gene matches. Germline CDR1 reads LGHDT; CDR2 reads YNNKEL (reference sequence). CDR3 DNA: TGTGCCAGCAGCCAAGGGGCTAGCGGTCCCCAACAGTACTTC. Amino acids: CASSQGASGPQQYF.

The CDR3 DNA reads TGCAGCTGGGTGGGGGCAGCAGATACGCAGTATTTT. It translates to CSWVGAADTQYF. The V gene is TRBV29-1, the J gene TRBJ2-3; possible D gene TRBD1, 6 bases. Trimming removed 8 bases from V and 4 bases from J, with 13 bases in between. CDR3 size: 12 residues. Looked up from germline, CDR1 is SQVTM and CDR2 is ANQGSEA.

The V gene is TRBV3-1, the J gene TRBJ1-2; D ambiguous. The V gene's germline CDR1 is LGHDT and CDR2 YNNKEL (reference sequence). The CDR3 has 15 amino acids. V lost 4 bases to trimming and J lost 8 bases, with 20 bases between them. The CDR3 region is CASSRIIGRKVGYTF. CDR3 DNA sequence: TGTGCCAGCAGCCGCATCATCGGGCGGAAAGTCGGCTACACCTTC.

The rearrangement joins TRBV7-9 to TRBJ2-2, with D possibly being TRBD2 (6 bases). Per germline, CDR1 SEHNR and CDR2 FQNEAQ (reference sequence). V was clipped by 5 bases and J by 5 bases, with 18 bases between them. This CDR3 has 16 residues. This CDR3 is CASSLGGASRTGELFF. CDR3 coding DNA: TGTGCCAGCAGCCTAGGAGGGGCGTCGAGGACCGGGGAGCTGTTTTTT.

This chain connects TRBV24-1 to TRBJ2-7, with unresolved D. The DNA end is more similar to TRBJ2-5, so the J call may be wrong. Germline CDR1 reads KGHDR; CDR2 reads SFDVKD. This CDR3 has 11 amino acids. This CDR3 is CATRMGETQYF. The DNA of the CDR3 is TGTGCCACCCGTATGGGTGAGACCCAGTACTTC.

The gene calls are TRBV14 and TRBJ1-1; D gene unclear. Germline V gives CDR1 SGHDN, CDR2 FVKESK. CDR3 length: 16 residues. The germline V and J ends were trimmed by 1 base and 1 base, with 13 bases remaining between them. The CDR3 here is CASSQAAGRKNTEAFF. CDR3 coding DNA: TGTGCCAGCAGCCAAGCTGCTGGACGGAAGAACACTGAAGCTTTCTTT.

The chain recombines TRBV5-1 with TRBJ2-5; D gene uncertain. V gave up 3 bases and J gave up 2 bases, with 11 bases separating them. The CDR3 loop spans 14 amino acids. CDR1 is SGHRS and CDR2 is YFSETQ in the germline V gene. Written as DNA, the CDR3 is TGCGCCAGCAGCTCGCAGACCAGACAAGAGACCCAGTACTTC. Protein product: CASSSQTRQETQYF.

This clonotype was detected only a few times. This chain joins TRBV4-1 and TRBJ2-3; D is unclear. This CDR3 has 14 amino acids. Looked up from germline, CDR1 is MGHRA and CDR2 is YSYEKL. Trimming took off 0 bases at V and 4 bases at J, with 8 bases between the two ends. In DNA form, the CDR3 reads TGCGCCAGCAGCCAAGACCCAGCTTCAGATACGCAGTATTTT. Protein product: CASSQDPASDTQYF.

The V call is TRBV6-2 or TRBV6-3, the J call TRBJ2-1, with 13 bases lining up with TRBD2. V was clipped by 5 bases and J by 1 base; unmatched bases: 14. Germline V gene data show CDR1 as MNHEY and CDR2 as SVGEGT. This CDR3 is 20 amino acids long. CDR3 bases: TGTGCCAGCAGTCCACTCCCCGGACTAGCGGGAGTAGGGTCCTACAATGAGCAGTTCTTC. The encoded protein is CASSPLPGLAGVGSYNEQFF.

This clonotype was detected a few times. The chain uses TRBV5-1 and TRBJ2-5; TRBD1 agrees at 11 bases. This CDR3 comprises 16 residues. V was clipped by 5 bases and J by 4 bases; unmatched bases: 10. Per germline, CDR1 SGHRS and CDR2 YFSETQ. CDR3 DNA: TGCGCCAGCAGGTCTCCGGGACAGGGGGTTGGAGAGACCCAGTACTTC. It encodes CASRSPGQGVGETQYF. The full variable domain, in which reference TRBV5-1 and TRBJ2-5 provide the parts outside the CDR3, is KAGVTQTPRYLIKTRGQQVTLSCSPISGHRSVSWYQQTPGQGLQFLFEYFSETQRNKGNFPGRFSGRQFSNSRSEMNVSTLELGDSALYLCASRSPGQGVGETQYFGPGTRLLVL.

The chain employs TRBV9 and TRBJ1-2; D not resolved. The CDR3 runs 14 residues. CDR1 and CDR2 from the germline V gene are SGDLS and YYNGEE. Trimming shortened V by 3 bases and J by 4 bases, and 13 bases separated the two germline ends. The chain's CDR3 is CASSGTAAGYGYTF. As DNA, the CDR3 is TGTGCCAGCAGCGGGACGGCCGCGGGCTATGGCTACACCTTC.

This clonotype has just a few counts. The CDR3 DNA reads TGTGCCAGCAGCCCCGGGGGGGCTGTATACAATTCACCCCTCCACTTT. Translated: CASSPGGAVYNSPLHF. The chain uses TRBV7-2 and TRBJ1-6, with TRBD1 as a possible D gene (6 bases). Germline V gene data show CDR1 as SGHTA and CDR2 as FQGNSA. The V and J ends lost 5 bases and 7 bases respectively, with 18 bases between them. This CDR3 has 16 amino acids.